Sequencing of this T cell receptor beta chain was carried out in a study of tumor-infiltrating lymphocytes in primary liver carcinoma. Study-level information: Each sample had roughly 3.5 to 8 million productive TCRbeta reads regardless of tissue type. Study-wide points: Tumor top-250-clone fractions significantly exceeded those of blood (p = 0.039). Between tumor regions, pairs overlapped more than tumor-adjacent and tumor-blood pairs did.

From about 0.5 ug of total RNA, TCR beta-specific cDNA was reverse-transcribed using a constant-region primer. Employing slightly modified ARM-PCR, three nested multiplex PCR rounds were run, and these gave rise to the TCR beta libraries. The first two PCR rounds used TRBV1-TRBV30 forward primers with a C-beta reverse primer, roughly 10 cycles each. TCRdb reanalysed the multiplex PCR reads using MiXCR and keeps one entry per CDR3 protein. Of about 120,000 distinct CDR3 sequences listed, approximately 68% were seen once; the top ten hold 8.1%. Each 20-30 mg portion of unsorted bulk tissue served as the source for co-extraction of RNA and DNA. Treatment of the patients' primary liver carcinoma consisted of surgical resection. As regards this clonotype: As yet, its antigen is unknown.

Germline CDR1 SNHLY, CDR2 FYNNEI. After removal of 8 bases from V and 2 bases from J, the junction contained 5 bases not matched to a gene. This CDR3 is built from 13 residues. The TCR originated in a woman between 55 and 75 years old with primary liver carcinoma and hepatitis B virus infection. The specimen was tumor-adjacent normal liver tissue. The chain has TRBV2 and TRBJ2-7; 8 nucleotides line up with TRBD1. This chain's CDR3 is CASSKQGAYEQYF. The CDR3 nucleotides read TGTGCCAGCTCTAAACAGGGGGCCTACGAGCAGTACTTC.